These T cell receptor beta chains were read from a single sample in a study of regulatory dendritic cells for organ transplantation. These receptors lack a known antigen. Data came from immunoSEQ multiplex PCR; TCRdb stores just in-frame clones and leaves some out. The data show some 9,600 clones, roughly two thirds seen once. The source material was naive CD4+ T cells from blood cultured with dendritic cells. These receptors were obtained from a human donor in good health. Both conserved end residues are part of each CDR3. D genes are given only for firm matches. Clone size appears in some rows only: once, few, many, or a class for an expanded clone.

J gene	clone size	D gene	CDR3 length	V gene	CDR3 protein	CDR3 DNA
TRBJ2-3	-	-	17	TRBV5-4	CASSSKAQGLYTDTQYF	TGTGCCAGCAGCTCTAAGGCGCAGGGTCTGTACACAGATACGCAGTATTTT
TRBJ1-4	-	-	15	TRBV5-4	CASSRSGGDGEKLFF	TGTGCCAGCAGCCGGAGCGGGGGTGATGGGGAAAAACTGTTTTTT
TRBJ1-1	-	TRBD1	14	TRBV19	CASIMDRKNTEAFF	TGTGCCAGTATCATGGACAGGAAGAACACTGAAGCTTTCTTT
TRBJ2-1	-	TRBD2	15	TRBV7-8	CASSLNLAGGYEQFF	TGTGCCAGCAGCTTAAATCTAGCGGGGGGGTATGAGCAGTTCTTC
TRBJ1-4	-	TRBD1	14	TRBV9	CASSAGQATEKLFF	TGTGCCAGCAGCGCCGGACAGGCTACGGAAAAACTGTTTTTT
TRBJ2-2	-	TRBD2	16	TRBV5-4	CASRSGRGANTGELFF	TGTGCCAGCAGATCAGGTCGGGGGGCGAACACCGGGGAGCTGTTTTTT
TRBJ2-5	-	-	13	TRBV5-1	CASSLGSGETQYF	TGCGCCAGCAGCTTGGGGTCGGGGGAGACCCAGTACTTC
TRBJ1-4	-	TRBD1	16	TRBV10-3	CAISPGTGGRGEKLFF	TGTGCCATCAGTCCCGGGACAGGGGGCCGGGGTGAAAAACTGTTTTTT
TRBJ2-3	-	TRBD2	15	TRBV5-4	CASSLITSGTDTQYF	TGTGCCAGCAGCTTGATCACTAGCGGCACAGATACGCAGTATTTT
TRBJ1-5	-	TRBD1	15	TRBV5-6	CASSITGGGIQPQHF	TGTGCCAGCAGCATCACAGGGGGGGGAATTCAGCCCCAGCATTTT
TRBJ2-2	few	TRBD1	13	TRBV10-3	CAIRQGATGELFF	TGTGCCATCAGGCAGGGGGCAACCGGGGAGCTGTTTTTT
TRBJ1-1	-	-	15	TRBV7-2	CASSLAGNLNTEAFF	TGTGCCAGCAGCTTAGCGGGCAACCTGAACACTGAAGCTTTCTTT
TRBJ1-1	-	-	17	TRBV12-2	CASRSSPDSSQNTEAFF	TGTGCAAGTCGCTCCTCCCCAGACAGTAGTCAGAACACTGAAGCTTTCTTT